Here is one T cell receptor beta chain with its context. Time point denoted: before trial treatment. The germline V and J ends were trimmed by 4 bases and 0 bases, with 13 bases remaining between them. CDR1 and CDR2 from the germline V gene are MNHEY and SVGEGT. This CDR3 region has 16 residues. This entry belongs to a study of low-dose radiotherapy and immunotherapy resistance in tumors. Study summary: On an every-two-weeks schedule, patients received intravenous nivolumab 240 mg, along with ipilimumab 1 mg/kg every six weeks. Cyclophosphamide went in intravenously at 200 mg/m2 every two weeks, one day before radiation and immunotherapy.

First-strand cDNA relied on TRAV- and TRBV-specific primers spanning alpha and beta chains. TCR amplification ran approximately 22 PCR cycles using constant-region and V-primer adapter primers. MiXCR was run by TCRdb on the reads, yielding one entry per CDR3 protein. The data contain about 60,000 distinct CDR3 sequences, about 23% of them seen just once; the ten biggest clones take up 5.5% to 6%. The clonotype comes from a male donor with prostate cancer. V is TRBV6-2 or TRBV6-3 and J is TRBJ1-5, with D tentatively TRBD1 (6 bases). The sequences come from PBMCs, collected before treatment. CDR3 DNA sequence: TGTGCCAGCAGTTCCGGACAGACCTATAGCAATCAGCCCCAGCATTTT. This translates into CASSSGQTYSNQPQHF.